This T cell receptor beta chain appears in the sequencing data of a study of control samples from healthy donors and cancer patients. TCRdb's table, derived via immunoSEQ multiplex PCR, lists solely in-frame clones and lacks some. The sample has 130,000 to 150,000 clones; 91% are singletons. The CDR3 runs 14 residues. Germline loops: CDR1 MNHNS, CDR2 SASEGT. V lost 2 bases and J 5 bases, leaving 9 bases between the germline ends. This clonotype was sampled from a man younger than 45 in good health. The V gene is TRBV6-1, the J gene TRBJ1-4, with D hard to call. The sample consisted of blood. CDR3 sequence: CASSERAENEKLFF. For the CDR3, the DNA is TGTGCCAGCAGTGAAAGGGCAGAAAATGAAAAACTGTTTTTT.